A selection of T cell receptor beta chains follows, all from one sample in a study of cytomegalovirus exposure and HLA in healthy donors. Assay: immunoSEQ multiplex PCR; the TCRdb copy retains only in-frame clones and omits some. The profile shows about 200,000 clones, around 85% of them singletons. Material for sequencing was PBMCs. These receptors were taken from a woman aged 50 to 60 in good health and CMV-seronegative. The CDR3 runs from the conserved cysteine through the conserved F or W.

V	length	J	CDR3
TRBV5-1	14	TRBJ1-4	CASSLGQVNEKLFF
TRBV2	15	TRBJ2-6	CARTRAREGANVLTF
TRBV18	13	TRBJ2-7	CASSPSVAYEQYF
TRBV7-2	15	TRBJ2-1	CASSFGGSSYNEQFF
TRBV6-5	16	TRBJ2-5	CASSYSLLAGGETQYF
TRBV27	13	.	CASSGEGAVEQYF
TRBV5-1	15	TRBJ2-7	CASSSRLAGDYEQYF
TRBV27	15	TRBJ1-1	CASSPWQARDTEAFF
TRBV28	16	TRBJ2-7	CASTLTSGRAAYEQYF
TRBV5-1	15	TRBJ2-2	CASSLTSLLTGELFF
TRBV7-9	13	TRBJ1-2	CASSFDRAGGYTF
TRBV12-2	15	TRBJ2-7	CASRLADVQGYEQYF
TRBV6-6	13	TRBJ1-2	CASSPGKNYGYTF
TRBV10-1	16	TRBJ2-7	CASTLRRAGVCYEQYF
TRBV10-1	15	TRBJ2-1	CASSGISGTYNEQFF
TRBV28	13	TRBJ1-2	CASRLTGDYGYTF
TRBV30	14	TRBJ1-2	CAWSHPGQGLGYTF
TRBV5-1	15	TRBJ2-2	CASSFSGRDTGELFF
TRBV6-6	14	TRBJ2-5	CTSSVAGGQETQYF
TRBV7-3	13	TRBJ1-1	CASSLGSVTEAFF
TRBV5-8	14	TRBJ1-4	CASAHWGENEKLFF
TRBV19	16	TRBJ1-5	CASSIEGQGSNQPQHF
TRBV5-1	14	TRBJ1-2	CASSPTELNYGYTF
TRBV27	17	TRBJ2-2	CASTFNPFRGVTGELFF
TRBV28	16	TRBJ2-3	CASPRPKTVITDTQYF
TRBV27	14	TRBJ2-1	CASSPLTRYNEQFF
TRBV6-5	12	TRBJ1-1	CASSYVPGEAFF
TRBV10-3	15	TRBJ1-1	CAIRKGQGADTEAFF
TRBV7-2	15	TRBJ1-2	CASSLYRAGEGGYTF
TRBV7-8	14	TRBJ1-3	CASSLGGRGSTIYF
TRBV5-1	17	TRBJ2-1	CASSLSISGGGDNEQFF
TRBV9	16	TRBJ2-1	CASSGRTGGEYNEQFF